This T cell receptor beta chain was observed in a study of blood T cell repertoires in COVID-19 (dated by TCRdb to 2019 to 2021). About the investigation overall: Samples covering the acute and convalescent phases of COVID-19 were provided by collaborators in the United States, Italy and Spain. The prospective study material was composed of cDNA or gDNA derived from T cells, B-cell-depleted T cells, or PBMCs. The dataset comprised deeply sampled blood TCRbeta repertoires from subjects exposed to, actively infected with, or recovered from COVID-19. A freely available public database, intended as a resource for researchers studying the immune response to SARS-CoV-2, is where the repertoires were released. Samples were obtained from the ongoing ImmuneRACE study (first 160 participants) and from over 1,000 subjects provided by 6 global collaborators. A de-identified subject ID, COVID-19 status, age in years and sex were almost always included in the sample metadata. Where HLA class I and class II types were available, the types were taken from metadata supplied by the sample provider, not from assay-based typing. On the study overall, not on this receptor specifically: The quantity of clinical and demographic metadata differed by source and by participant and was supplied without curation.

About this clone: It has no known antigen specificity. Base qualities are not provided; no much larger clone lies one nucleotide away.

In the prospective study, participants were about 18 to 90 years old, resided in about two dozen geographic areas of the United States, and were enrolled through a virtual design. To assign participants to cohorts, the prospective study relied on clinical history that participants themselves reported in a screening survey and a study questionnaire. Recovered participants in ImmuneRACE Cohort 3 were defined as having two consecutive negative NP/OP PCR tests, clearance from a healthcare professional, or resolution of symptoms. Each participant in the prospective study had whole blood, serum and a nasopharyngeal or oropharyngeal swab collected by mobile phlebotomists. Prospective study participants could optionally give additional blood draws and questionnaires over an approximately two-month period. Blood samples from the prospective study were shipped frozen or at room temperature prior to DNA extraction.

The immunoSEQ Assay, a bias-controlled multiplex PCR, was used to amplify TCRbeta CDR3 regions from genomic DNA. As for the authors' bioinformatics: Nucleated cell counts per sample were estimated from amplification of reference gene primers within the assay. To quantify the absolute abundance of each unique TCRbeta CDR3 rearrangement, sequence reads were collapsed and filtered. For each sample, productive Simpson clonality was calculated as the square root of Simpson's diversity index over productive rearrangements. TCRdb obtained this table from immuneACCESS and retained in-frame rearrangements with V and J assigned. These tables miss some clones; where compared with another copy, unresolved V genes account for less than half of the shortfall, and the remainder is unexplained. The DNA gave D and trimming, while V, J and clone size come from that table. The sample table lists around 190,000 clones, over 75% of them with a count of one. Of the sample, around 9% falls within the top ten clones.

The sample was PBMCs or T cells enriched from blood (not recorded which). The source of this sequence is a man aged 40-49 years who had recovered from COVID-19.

The base sequence is TGTGCCAGTAGTATCGGGACAGGCGGAGATACGCAGTATTTT. It specifies CASSIGTGGDTQYF. In this chain, TRBV19 is recombined with TRBJ2-3, with 8 junctional bases fitting TRBD1. The CDR3 holds 14 amino acids from the cysteine to the phenylalanine. The DNA shown is the 42-base CDR3, in frame from base 1. V and J are trimmed by 3 bases and 5 bases, and the gene matches miss 4 bases of the junction. CDR1 and CDR2 are read off the germline V gene (reference sequence) as LNHDA and SQIVND.